The 13 T cell receptor beta chains reported below all come from one sample, sequenced in a study of T cells after yellow fever vaccination. Using its own MiXCR run on the 5' RACE reads, TCRdb lists one record per CDR3 protein. The table shows 250,000 to 350,000 distinct CDR3 sequences, with 3.5% to 4.5% occurring only once. The input for sequencing was PBMCs, taken 15 days after the yellow fever booster vaccination. The origin of the receptors is a man between 18 and 29 years old who received the YFV17D yellow fever vaccine.

This clonotype was recorded at least ten times. The chain is built from TRBV20-1 and TRBJ2-5; D is possibly TRBD1 (5 bases). CDR1 DFQATT and CDR2 SNEGSKA come from the germline V gene (reference sequence). The CDR3 totals 11 residues. V was shortened by 6 bases and J by 1 base, with 6 bases between the two germline ends. The DNA for the CDR3 is TGCAGTGCCAGGGTCCAAGAGACCCAGTACTTC. Protein sequence: CSARVQETQYF.

CDR3 loop: CASSSLEVIYNEQFF. Written as DNA, the CDR3 is TGTGCCAGCAGCTCGTTAGAGGTGATTTACAATGAGCAGTTCTTC. The rearrangement uses TRBV5-6 and TRBJ2-1; D gene uncertain. Per germline, CDR1 SGHDT and CDR2 YYEEEE. V was cut by 3 bases and J by 4 bases, with 14 bases left in between. This CDR3 contains 15 residues.

The table lists this clonotype with many counts. The chain is built from TRBV5-1 and TRBJ2-1; D is possibly TRBD1 (6 bases). Germline V gives CDR1 SGHRS, CDR2 YFSETQ. Between the trimmed V and J ends, which lost 0 bases and 1 base, there was a span of 8 bases. The CDR3 has 15 amino acids. CDR3 in DNA: TGCGCCAGCAGCTTGGCAGGGGATTCCTACAATGAGCAGTTCTTC. It encodes CASSLAGDSYNEQFF.

The chain carries TRBV3-1 and TRBJ2-3, with TRBD1 matching over 8 bases. The CDR3 sequence is 15 residues long. V was clipped by 2 bases and J by 5 bases; unmatched bases: 6. Germline loops: CDR1 LGHDT, CDR2 YNNKEL (reference sequence). The CDR3 sequence: CASSQPRTGIDTQYF. CDR3 sequence (DNA): TGTGCCAGCAGCCAACCTAGGACAGGGATAGATACGCAGTATTTT.

This clonotype was recorded many times. The chain links TRBV7-9 to TRBJ2-1, with D perhaps TRBD1 (6 bases). CDR3 size: 11 residues. Germline loops: CDR1 SEHNR, CDR2 FQNEAQ (reference sequence). The V gene lost 1 base and the J gene lost 11 bases, with 6 bases spanning the gap. The CDR3 nucleotides are TGTGCCAGCAGCTTAGGGGACAAGCAGTTCTTC. Amino acids: CASSLGDKQFF.

This clonotype came up many times. V usage is TRBV9 and J usage is TRBJ2-3; a possible D gene is TRBD1 (6 bases). CDR3 size: 14 residues. V was cut by 6 bases and J by 2 bases, with 13 bases left in between. Germline loops: CDR1 SGDLS, CDR2 YYNGEE. The CDR3 region has the DNA TGTGCCAGCACCCCAGGGGCGGTCACAGATACGCAGTATTTT. Its translation is CASTPGAVTDTQYF. The variable domain in full, with the rest retrieved from reference TRBV9 and TRBJ2-3, is DSGVTQTPKHLITATGQRVTLRCSPRSGDLSVYWYQQSLDQGLQFLIQYYNGEERAKGNILERFSAQQFPDLHSELNLSSLELGDSALYFCASTPGAVTDTQYFGPGTRLTVL.

The sample holds a few counts of this clonotype. The chain is built from TRBV27 and TRBJ1-1; D not certain. This CDR3 is built from 16 residues. V lost 7 bases and J lost 5, with 23 bases in between. The germline V gene has CDR1 MNHEY and CDR2 SMNVEV (reference sequence). CDR3 sequence (DNA): TGTGCCAGCACTGGGCATCCCGAGGTAGGGCTAACTGAAGCTTTCTTT. This translates into CASTGHPEVGLTEAFF.

This clonotype was counted ten times or more. The chain joins TRBV12-3 or TRBV12-4 to TRBJ2-2, with D uncertain. The CDR3 has 12 residues. With 4 bases removed from V and 6 bases from J, the gap between germline ends came to 6 bases. The CDR3 region has the DNA TGTGCCAGCAGTTATTCGGCCGGGGAGCTGTTTTTT. It specifies CASSYSAGELFF.

The chain joins TRBV29-1 to TRBJ1-2, with 9 bases lining up with TRBD1. The J segment lost 8 bases and the V segment lost 3 bases, leaving 7 bases of the junction unmatched. The CDR3 length is 13 residues. Looked up from germline, CDR1 is SQVTM and CDR2 is ANQGSEA. CDR3: CSVERTGDLGYTF. The CDR3 nucleotides are TGCAGCGTTGAGCGGACAGGGGATCTCGGCTACACCTTC.

J is TRBJ2-5 and V is TRBV10-2; no clear D gene. Looked up from germline, CDR1 is WSHSY and CDR2 is SAAADI. The V and J ends lost 4 bases and 5 bases respectively, with 11 bases between them. CDR3 length: 13 amino acids. The CDR3 loop is CASSGDPRETQYF. DNA of the CDR3: TGCGCCAGCAGTGGAGATCCGCGGGAGACCCAGTACTTC.

V is TRBV5-1 and J is TRBJ2-1; D is uncertain. CDR3 length: 14 residues. Germline lookup yields CDR1 SGHRS and CDR2 YFSETQ. V lost 4 bases, J lost 3 bases, and 11 bases lay in between. The CDR3 spells CASSPPTDYNEQFF. The DNA of the CDR3 is TGCGCCAGCAGCCCACCGACGGACTACAATGAGCAGTTCTTC.

This clonotype occurred a few times. The chain carries TRBV27 and TRBJ1-5; D uncertain. The V and J ends lost 2 bases and 2 bases respectively, with 7 bases between them. Germline V gives CDR1 MNHEY, CDR2 SMNVEV (reference sequence). The CDR3 runs to 14 residues. CDR3 protein: CASSLRPGNQPQHF. The CDR3 nucleotides are TGTGCCAGCAGTTTAAGGCCCGGCAATCAGCCCCAGCATTTT.

The gene calls are TRBV12-3 or TRBV12-4 and TRBJ1-2; D not resolved. The CDR3 extends over 12 amino acids. The V and J ends lost 6 bases and 6 bases respectively, with 11 bases between them. The CDR3 protein is CASSFTRDGYTF. The CDR3 DNA reads TGTGCCAGCAGCTTTACGAGGGATGGCTACACCTTC.